This T cell receptor (beta chain) was captured by sequencing in a study of beta chain features in type 1 diabetes. Study information: Examination covered roughly 100,000,000 sorted cells spanning all samples.

The authors reverse transcribed all of the isolated RNA, so sequencing captured expressed TCRB transcripts. Method: immunoSEQ multiplex PCR; TCRdb's copy keeps in-frame clones and lacks some. The repertoire consists of nearly 350,000 clones, with about a tenth occurring once and the leading ten covering 1%. Each of the CD4+ naive, central memory, regulatory and stem cell-like memory populations was sorted via CD45RO/CCR7/CD25/CD127/CD95/CD27. The V gene's germline CDR1 is LGHNA and CDR2 YSLEER. The CDR3 length is 17 residues. Trimming removed 0 bases from V and 0 bases from J, with 12 bases in between. Study-level findings and limits: For patients and controls alike, PCR might favor shorter templates to the same degree. The naive, central memory and Treg TCRB repertoires looked more alike in patients than they did in healthy donors. Within each of all four CD4+ subsets, Type 1 diabetes patients had TCRB CDR3s that were moderately but significantly shorter.

This clone was counted only a few times. Its antigen is not identified. The genes are TRBV4-3 and TRBJ1-3, with D unclear. What was sequenced was central memory CD4+ T cells from blood. The clonotype was recovered from a man aged 25-45 years with type 1 diabetes. The CDR3, as DNA: TGCGCCAGCAGCCAAGACCTGAAAGGCTCCTCTGGAAACACCATATATTTT. This gives the protein CASSQDLKGSSGNTIYF.